Shown below are 8 T cell receptor beta chains from a single sample sequenced in a study of CD8+ T cells in alopecia areata. As to treatment: oral pan-JAK inhibitor, 5-10 mg twice daily. cDNA prepared by RNA extraction and subsequent reverse transcription served as the template for sequencing. Measured with immunoSEQ multiplex PCR; TCRdb has only the in-frame clones, and not every one. The sample lists roughly 100,000 clones, 86% occurring once. Source: CD8+ T cells sorted from blood, taken at approximately week 34, from a patient treated with tofacitinib. The receptor source for this set is a human donor with alopecia areata.

V usage is TRBV9 and J usage is TRBJ2-2, with no clear D. The V gene lost 1 base and the J gene lost 5 bases, with 6 bases spanning the gap. The CDR3 extends over 13 amino acids. Looked up from germline, CDR1 is SGDLS and CDR2 is YYNGEE. CDR3 sequence (DNA): TGTGCCAGCAGCGTATTCGGGACCGGGGAGCTGTTTTTT. Translated: CASSVFGTGELFF.

The CDR3 protein is CSVVEGSTDTQYF. CDR3 DNA: TGCAGCGTTGTCGAGGGCTCAACAGATACGCAGTATTTT. The chain has TRBV29-1 and TRBJ2-3; a weak D match, TRBD2 (5 bases). V lost 4 bases, J lost 3 bases, and 11 bases lay in between. The CDR3 length is 13 residues. Germline CDR1 and CDR2: SQVTM and ANQGSEA.

V is TRBV29-1 and J is TRBJ1-1; TRBD1 might be the D (5 bases). The CDR3 consists of 11 residues. V was pared by 5 bases and J by 5 bases, with 9 bases between. Germline values: CDR1 SQVTM, CDR2 ANQGSEA. The CDR3 loop reads CSVWGVTEAFF. The CDR3 nucleotides are TGCAGCGTTTGGGGCGTAACTGAAGCTTTCTTT.

This clone was detected once. This sequence joins TRBV13 and TRBJ2-2; 8 bases are shared with TRBD2. Unmatched junction bases numbered 15, after V lost 5 bases and J lost 7 bases. CDR1 is PRHDT, CDR2 FYEKMQ, per germline (reference sequence). The CDR3 has 17 residues. The chain's CDR3 is CASSPQAGGAASGELFF. The DNA of the CDR3 is TGTGCCAGCAGCCCTCAGGCCGGGGGGGCCGCGAGCGGGGAGCTGTTTTTT.

This clone was seen just once. The chain has TRBV27 and TRBJ2-5; perhaps TRBD2 as D (5 bases). V gave up 3 bases and J gave up 1 base, with 9 bases separating them. The germline CDR1 and CDR2 sequences are MNHEY and SMNVEV (reference sequence). This CDR3 has 14 amino acids. CDR3 region: CASSLYGIQETQYF. The CDR3 nucleotides are TGTGCCAGCAGTTTGTACGGGATCCAAGAGACCCAGTACTTC.

There are a few counts of this clone. The gene calls are TRBV4-2 and TRBJ2-5, with TRBD1 matching 8 bases. The CDR3 runs to 14 residues. In germline, CDR1 is LGHNA, CDR2 YNFKEQ. Trimming took 6 bases from V and 5 from J; bases not matched to a gene: 8. CDR3 in DNA: TGTGCCAGCAGAGCGACAGGGGCGGGGGAGACCCAGTACTTC. Amino acids: CASRATGAGETQYF.

This clone has just one count. V usage is TRBV30 and J usage is TRBJ1-1; D is ambiguous. V was shortened by 0 bases and J by 5 bases, with 13 bases between the two germline ends. The CDR3 runs to 14 residues. Germline CDR1 reads GTSNPN; CDR2 reads SVGIG (reference sequence). CDR3 sequence (DNA): TGTGCCTGGAGTGTAGATGTCGCGAGTACTGAAGCTTTCTTT. It codes for CAWSVDVASTEAFF.

This clone was seen once. This chain links TRBV5-4 with TRBJ2-7, with D possibly being TRBD1 (5 bases). Germline V gives CDR1 SGHNT, CDR2 YYREEE (reference sequence). V lost 3 bases and J 5 bases, leaving 9 bases between the germline ends. This CDR3 is built from 12 residues. The DNA of the CDR3 is TGTGCCAGCAGCTCCACAGGTGACGAGCAGTACTTC. It is translated as CASSSTGDEQYF.